This is a list of T cell receptor beta chains from one sample in a study of OX40 agonist ivuxolimab in advanced cancers. Data came from immunoSEQ multiplex PCR; TCRdb stores just in-frame clones and leaves some out. The sample records 60,000 to 75,000 clones, roughly nine tenths being singletons. The sample in question was CD4+ or CD8+ T cells sorted from blood, obtained in a trial of the OX40 agonist ivuxolimab. Every receptor here comes from an adult with an advanced solid tumor such as melanoma, head and neck, liver or kidney cancer. Each CDR3 is given with its conserved first and last residue. The D gene is left open where the match is weak. Only some rows state a clone size, as once, few, many or a class for expanded clones.

>TRBV6-1|-|TRBD1|TRBJ1-2
CASSEGNRGLGPDGYTF
TGTGCCAGCAGTGAGGGAAACAGGGGGCTTGGTCCGGATGGCTACACCTTC
>TRBV4-2|-|TRBD1|TRBJ2-7
CASSQAVGRGPYEQYF
TGTGCCAGCAGCCAAGCGGTTGGCAGGGGGCCCTACGAGCAGTACTTC
>TRBV5-1|-|TRBD1|TRBJ2-5
CASADPSTGDFETQYF
TGCGCCAGCGCTGACCCCTCAACAGGGGATTTCGAGACCCAGTACTTC
>TRBV9|-|TRBD2|TRBJ2-7
CASSVTSGRDEQYF
TGTGCCAGCAGCGTGACTAGCGGGAGGGACGAGCAGTACTTC
>TRBV27|-|TRBD2|TRBJ2-7
CASRTSFPYEQYF
TGTGCCAGCAGGACTAGCTTCCCCTACGAGCAGTACTTC
>TRBV9|-|TRBD1|TRBJ2-2
CASSARQGAAGELFF
TGTGCCAGCAGCGCAAGACAGGGGGCGGCCGGGGAGCTGTTTTTT
>TRBV28|-|-|TRBJ2-5
CASNRRAQETQYF
TGTGCCAGCAACAGGAGGGCCCAAGAGACCCAGTACTTC
>TRBV11-2|-|TRBD1|TRBJ1-1
CASGYHGTGVEAFF
TGTGCCAGCGGTTACCACGGGACAGGGGTTGAAGCTTTCTTT
>TRBV6-5|-|-|TRBJ1-2
CASRRAAEYGYTF
TGTGCCAGCAGGAGGGCAGCCGAGTATGGCTACACCTTC
>TRBV19|-|-|TRBJ1-1
CASSVSLNTEAFF
TGTGCCAGTAGTGTGTCCTTGAACACTGAAGCTTTCTTT
>TRBV5-6|-|-|TRBJ2-7
CASTHRGPSYEQYF
TGTGCCAGCACCCACCGTGGCCCTTCCTACGAGCAGTACTTC
>TRBV6-6|-|TRBD1|TRBJ1-2
CASSKRDRELYGYTF
TGTGCCAGCAGTAAGCGGGACAGGGAACTCTATGGCTACACCTTC
>TRBV4-3|-|-|TRBJ1-5
CASSQVAYQPQHF
TGCGCCAGCAGCCAAGTAGCCTATCAGCCCCAGCATTTT
>TRBV7-2|-|-|TRBJ2-3
CASSLPTDTQYF
TGTGCCAGCAGCTTACCAACAGATACGCAGTATTTT
>TRBV6-1|-|-|TRBJ1-5
CASKTGINQPQHF
TGTGCCAGCAAAACAGGGATCAATCAGCCCCAGCATTTT
>TRBV6-5|-|TRBD1|TRBJ1-3
CASSYGQDRRTIYF
TGTGCCAGCAGTTACGGACAGGACCGAAGGACCATATATTTT
>TRBV7-2|few|TRBD1|TRBJ2-5
CASSSGTAKTQYF
TGTGCCAGCAGCTCCGGGACAGCGAAGACCCAGTACTTC
>TRBV7-9|-|-|TRBJ1-1
CASSLGGFGNTEAFF
TGTGCCAGCAGCTTAGGAGGGTTTGGGAACACTGAAGCTTTCTTT
>TRBV23-1|-|TRBD2|TRBJ2-1
CASSNGTSANSYNEQFF
TGCGCCAGCAGCAACGGGACTAGCGCCAACTCCTACAATGAGCAGTTCTTC
>TRBV14|-|-|TRBJ1-6
CASSPAVYSSEALHF
TGTGCCAGCAGCCCAGCGGTGTATAGTAGCGAAGCCCTCCACTTT